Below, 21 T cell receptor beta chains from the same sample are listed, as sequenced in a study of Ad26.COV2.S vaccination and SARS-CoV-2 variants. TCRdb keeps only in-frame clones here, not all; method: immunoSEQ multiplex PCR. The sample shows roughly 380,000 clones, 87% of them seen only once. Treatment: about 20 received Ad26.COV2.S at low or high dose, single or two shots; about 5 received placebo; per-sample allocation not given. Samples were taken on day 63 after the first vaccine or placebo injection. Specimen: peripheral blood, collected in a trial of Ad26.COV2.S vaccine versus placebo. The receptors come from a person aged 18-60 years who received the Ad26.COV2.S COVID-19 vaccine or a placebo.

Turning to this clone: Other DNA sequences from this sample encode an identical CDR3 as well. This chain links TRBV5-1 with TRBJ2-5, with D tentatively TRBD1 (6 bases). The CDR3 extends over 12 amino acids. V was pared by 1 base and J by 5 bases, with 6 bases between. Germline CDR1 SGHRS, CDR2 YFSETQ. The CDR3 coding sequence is TGCGCCAGCAGCTTGAGGGGGGAGACCCAGTACTTC. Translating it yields CASSLRGETQYF.

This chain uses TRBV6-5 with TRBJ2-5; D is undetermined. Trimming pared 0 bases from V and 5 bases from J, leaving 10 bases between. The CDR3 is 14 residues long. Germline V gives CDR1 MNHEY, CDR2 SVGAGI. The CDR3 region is CASSYSVLGETQYF. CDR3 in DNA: TGTGCCAGCAGTTACTCTGTCCTCGGGGAGACCCAGTACTTC.

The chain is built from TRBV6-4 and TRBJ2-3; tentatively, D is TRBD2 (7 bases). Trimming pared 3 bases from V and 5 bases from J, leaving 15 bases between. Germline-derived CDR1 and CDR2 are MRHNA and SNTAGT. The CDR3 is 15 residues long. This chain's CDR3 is CASSEWGGAVDTQYF. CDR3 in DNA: TGTGCCAGCAGTGAGTGGGGGGGCGCGGTAGATACGCAGTATTTT.

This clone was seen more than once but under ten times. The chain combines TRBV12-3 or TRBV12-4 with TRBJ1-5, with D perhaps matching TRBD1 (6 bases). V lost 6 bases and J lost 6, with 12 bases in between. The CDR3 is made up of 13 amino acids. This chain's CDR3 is CASSQGSAQPQHF. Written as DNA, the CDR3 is TGTGCCAGCAGCCAGGGGAGTGCTCAGCCCCAGCATTTT.

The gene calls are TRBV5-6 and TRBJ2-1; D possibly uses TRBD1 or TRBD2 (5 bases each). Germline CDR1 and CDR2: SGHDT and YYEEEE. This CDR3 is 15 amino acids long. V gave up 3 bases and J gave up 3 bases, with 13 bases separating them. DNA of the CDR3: TGTGCCAGCAGCTACTTGACGGGGCTCTACAATGAGCAGTTCTTC. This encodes CASSYLTGLYNEQFF.

CDR3 DNA: TGTGCCAGCAGTGACCCTCCCCGGGGGAGAGGGTTGGGCGGCTACACCTTC. Translation: CASSDPPRGRGLGGYTF. The genes are TRBV6-1 and TRBJ1-2; D might be TRBD1 (5 bases). Trimming took 3 bases from V and 8 from J, leaving 25 bases between them. This CDR3 comprises 17 residues. Looked up from germline, CDR1 is MNHNS and CDR2 is SASEGT.

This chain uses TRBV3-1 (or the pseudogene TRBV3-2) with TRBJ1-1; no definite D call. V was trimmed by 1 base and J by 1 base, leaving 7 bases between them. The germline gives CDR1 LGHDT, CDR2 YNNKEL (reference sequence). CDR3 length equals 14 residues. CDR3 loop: CASSQGGGNTEAFF. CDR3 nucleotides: TGTGCCAGCAGCCAAGGGGGAGGGAACACTGAAGCTTTCTTT.

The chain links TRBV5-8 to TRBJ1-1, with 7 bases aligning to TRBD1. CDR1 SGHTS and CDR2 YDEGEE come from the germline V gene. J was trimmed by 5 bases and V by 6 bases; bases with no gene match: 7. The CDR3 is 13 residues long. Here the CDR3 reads CASTQQQGTEAFF. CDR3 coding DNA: TGTGCCAGCACCCAACAACAGGGGACTGAAGCTTTCTTT.

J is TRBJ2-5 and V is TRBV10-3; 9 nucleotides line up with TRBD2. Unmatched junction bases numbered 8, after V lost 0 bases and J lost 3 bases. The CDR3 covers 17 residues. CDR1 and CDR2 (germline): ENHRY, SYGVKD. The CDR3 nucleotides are TGTGCCATCAGTGAGTCGAGGCGTCGCGGGGGGGAAGAGACCCAGTACTTC. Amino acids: CAISESRRRGGEETQYF.

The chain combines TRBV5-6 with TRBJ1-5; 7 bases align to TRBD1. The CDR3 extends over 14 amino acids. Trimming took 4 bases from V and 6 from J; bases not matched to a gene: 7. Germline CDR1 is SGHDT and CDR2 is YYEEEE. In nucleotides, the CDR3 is TGTGCCAGCAGCCTGACAGGGAGGGCTCAGCCCCAGCATTTT. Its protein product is CASSLTGRAQPQHF. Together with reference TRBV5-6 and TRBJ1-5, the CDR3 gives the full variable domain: DAGVTQSPTHLIKTRGQQVTLRCSPKSGHDTVSWYQQALGQGPQFIFQYYEEEERQRGNFPDRFSGHQFPNYSSELNVNALLLGDSALYLCASSLTGRAQPQHFGDGTRLSIL.

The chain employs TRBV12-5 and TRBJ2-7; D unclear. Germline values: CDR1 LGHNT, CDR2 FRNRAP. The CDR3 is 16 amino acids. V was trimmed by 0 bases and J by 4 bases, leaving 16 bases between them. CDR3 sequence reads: CASGLVLGSDGYEQYF. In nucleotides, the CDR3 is TGTGCTAGTGGTTTGGTACTCGGGTCTGATGGGTACGAGCAGTACTTC.

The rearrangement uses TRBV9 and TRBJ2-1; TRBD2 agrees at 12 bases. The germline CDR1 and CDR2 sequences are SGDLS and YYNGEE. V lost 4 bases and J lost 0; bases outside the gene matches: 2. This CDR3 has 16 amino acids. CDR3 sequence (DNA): TGTGCCAGCAGCCAGACTAGCGGGAGCTCCTACAATGAGCAGTTCTTC. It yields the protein CASSQTSGSSYNEQFF. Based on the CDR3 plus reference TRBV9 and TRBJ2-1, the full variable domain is DSGVTQTPKHLITATGQRVTLRCSPRSGDLSVYWYQQSLDQGLQFLIQYYNGEERAKGNILERFSAQQFPDLHSELNLSSLELGDSALYFCASSQTSGSSYNEQFFGPGTRLTVL.

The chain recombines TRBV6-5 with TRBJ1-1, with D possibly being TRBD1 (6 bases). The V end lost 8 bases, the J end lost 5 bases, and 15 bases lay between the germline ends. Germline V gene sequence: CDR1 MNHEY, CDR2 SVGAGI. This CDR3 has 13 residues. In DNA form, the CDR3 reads TGTGCCAGCCTTAAAGGGAGGGGGACTGAAGCTTTCTTT. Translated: CASLKGRGTEAFF.

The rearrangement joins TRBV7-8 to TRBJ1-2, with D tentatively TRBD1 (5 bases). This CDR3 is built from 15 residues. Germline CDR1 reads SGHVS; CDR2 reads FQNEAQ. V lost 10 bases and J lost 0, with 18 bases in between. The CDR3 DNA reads TGTGCCACCTCCTTAGGGGTAGGCTCTAACTATGGCTACACCTTC. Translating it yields CATSLGVGSNYGYTF.

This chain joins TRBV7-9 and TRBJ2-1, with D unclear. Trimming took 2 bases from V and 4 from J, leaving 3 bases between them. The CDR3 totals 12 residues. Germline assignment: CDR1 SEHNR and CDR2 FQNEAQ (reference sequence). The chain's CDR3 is CASSLPYNEQFF. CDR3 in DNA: TGTGCCAGCAGCTTACCTTACAATGAGCAGTTCTTC.

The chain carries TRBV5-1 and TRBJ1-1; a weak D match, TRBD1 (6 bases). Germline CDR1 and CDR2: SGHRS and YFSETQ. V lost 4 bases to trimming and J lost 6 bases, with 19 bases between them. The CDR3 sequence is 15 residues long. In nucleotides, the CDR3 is TGCGCCAGCAGCCCTCCAACAGGGTTGGTTTCTGAAGCTTTCTTT. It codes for CASSPPTGLVSEAFF.

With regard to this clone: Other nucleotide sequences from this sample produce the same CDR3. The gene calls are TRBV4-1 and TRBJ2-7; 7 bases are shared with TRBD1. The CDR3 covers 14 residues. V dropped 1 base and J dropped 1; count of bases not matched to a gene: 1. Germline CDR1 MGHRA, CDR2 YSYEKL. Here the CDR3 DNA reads TGCGCCAGCAGCCAAGGGGACAGTTCCTACGAGCAGTACTTC. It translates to CASSQGDSSYEQYF.

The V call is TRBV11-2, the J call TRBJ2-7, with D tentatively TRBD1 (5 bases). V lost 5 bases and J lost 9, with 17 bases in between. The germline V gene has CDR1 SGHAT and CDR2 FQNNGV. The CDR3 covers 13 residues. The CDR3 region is CASSTYRHLGQYF. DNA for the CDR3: TGTGCCAGCAGCACCTACAGGCACCTCGGGCAGTACTTC.

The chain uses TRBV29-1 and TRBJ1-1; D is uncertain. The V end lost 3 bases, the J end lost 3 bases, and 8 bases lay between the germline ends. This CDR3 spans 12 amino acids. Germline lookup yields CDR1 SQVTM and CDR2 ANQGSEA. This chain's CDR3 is CSVDDRDTEAFF. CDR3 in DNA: TGCAGCGTTGACGATCGGGACACTGAAGCTTTCTTT.

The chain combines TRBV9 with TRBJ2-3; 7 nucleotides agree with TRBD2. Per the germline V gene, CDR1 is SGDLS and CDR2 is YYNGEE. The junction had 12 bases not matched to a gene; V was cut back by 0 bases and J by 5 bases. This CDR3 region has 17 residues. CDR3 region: CASSVAPGRGKGDTQYF. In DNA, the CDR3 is TGTGCCAGCAGCGTAGCCCCAGGGCGGGGGAAGGGAGATACGCAGTATTTT.

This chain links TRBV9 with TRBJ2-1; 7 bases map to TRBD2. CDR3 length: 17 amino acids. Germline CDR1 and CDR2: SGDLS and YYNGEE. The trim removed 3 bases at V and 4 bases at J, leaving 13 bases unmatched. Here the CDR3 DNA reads TGTGCCAGCAGCGAAGTTGGGGCGGGGGTATCGTACAATGAGCAGTTCTTC. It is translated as CASSEVGAGVSYNEQFF.